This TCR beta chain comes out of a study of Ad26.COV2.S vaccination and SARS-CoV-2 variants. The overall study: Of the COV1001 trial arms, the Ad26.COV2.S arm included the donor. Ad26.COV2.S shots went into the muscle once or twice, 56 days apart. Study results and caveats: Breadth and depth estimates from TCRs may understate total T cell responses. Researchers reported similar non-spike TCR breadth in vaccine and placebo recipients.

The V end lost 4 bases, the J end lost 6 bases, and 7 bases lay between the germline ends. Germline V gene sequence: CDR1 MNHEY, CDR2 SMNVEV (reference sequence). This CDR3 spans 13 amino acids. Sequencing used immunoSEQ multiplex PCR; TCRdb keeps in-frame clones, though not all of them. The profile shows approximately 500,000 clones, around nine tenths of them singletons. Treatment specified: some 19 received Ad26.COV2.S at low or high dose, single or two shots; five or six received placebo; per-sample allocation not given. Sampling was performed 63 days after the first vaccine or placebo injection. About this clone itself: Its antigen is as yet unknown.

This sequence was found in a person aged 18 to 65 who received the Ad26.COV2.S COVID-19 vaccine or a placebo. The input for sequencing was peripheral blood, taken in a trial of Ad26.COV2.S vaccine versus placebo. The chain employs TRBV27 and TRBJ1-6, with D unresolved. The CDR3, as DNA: TGTGCCAGCAGTTCCGGGGTTAATTCACCCCTCCACTTT. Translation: CASSSGVNSPLHF.